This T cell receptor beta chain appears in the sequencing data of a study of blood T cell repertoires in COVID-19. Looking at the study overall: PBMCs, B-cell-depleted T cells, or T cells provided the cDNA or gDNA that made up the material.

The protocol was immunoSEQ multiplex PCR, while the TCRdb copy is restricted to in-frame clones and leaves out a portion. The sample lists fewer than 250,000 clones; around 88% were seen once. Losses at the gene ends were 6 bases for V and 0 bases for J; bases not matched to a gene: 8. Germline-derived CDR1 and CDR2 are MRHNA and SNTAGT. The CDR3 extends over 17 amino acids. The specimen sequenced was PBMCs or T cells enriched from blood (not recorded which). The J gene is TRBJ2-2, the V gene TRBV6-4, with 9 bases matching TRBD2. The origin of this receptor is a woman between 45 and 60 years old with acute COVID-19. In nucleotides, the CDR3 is TGTGCCAGCAGCGAGACTAGCGGAGGTCCGAACACCGGGGAGCTGTTTTTT. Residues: CASSETSGGPNTGELFF.